This T cell receptor (beta chain) was sequenced in a study of technical replicates of blood from four donors. Data came from immunoSEQ multiplex PCR; TCRdb stores just in-frame clones and leaves some out. The repertoire has about 69,000 clones, approximately 88% of them found once; the top ten carry roughly 4.5%. The CDR3 spans 14 residues. The germline gives CDR1 MGHDK, CDR2 SYGVNS. Trimming left V 1 base short and J 2 bases short, with 7 bases between. The receptor's source is a human donor in good health. Some clones in this sample may be carry-over from other donors' samples. What was sequenced was PBMCs. The chain uses TRBV25-1 and TRBJ2-3, with TRBD2 as a possible D gene (5 bases). CDR3 in DNA: TGTGCCAGCAGTGAATTGGACTTCACAGATACGCAGTATTTT. Protein: CASSELDFTDTQYF.